This is a list of T cell receptor beta chains from one sample in a study of blood T cell repertoires in COVID-19. Measured with immunoSEQ multiplex PCR; TCRdb has only the in-frame clones, and not every one. The sample records hundreds of thousands of clones, roughly nine tenths being singletons. The sample taken for sequencing was peripheral blood. Source of these receptors: a woman between 50 and 59 years old with acute or convalescent COVID-19. Both conserved end residues are part of each CDR3. The D gene is left open where the match is weak. Rows may omit the clone size; those that give it use once, few, many or a size class.

V gene	clone size	D gene	J gene	CDR3 length	CDR3 protein	CDR3 DNA
TRBV29-1	NA	TRBD2	TRBJ2-5	14	CSIWTSGDQETQYF	TGCAGCATATGGACTAGCGGGGACCAAGAGACCCAGTACTTC
TRBV28	NA	TRBD1	TRBJ1-1	14	CASSLYRGTTEAFF	TGTGCCAGCAGTTTATACAGGGGGACGACTGAAGCTTTCTTT
TRBV13	few	NA	TRBJ1-2	14	CASSLTGINYGYTF	TGTGCCAGCAGCTTAACAGGGATTAACTATGGCTACACCTTC
TRBV7-9	NA	TRBD2	TRBJ2-1	15	CASSPSGGAWDEQFF	TGTGCCAGCAGCCCTAGCGGGGGGGCTTGGGATGAGCAGTTCTTC
TRBV5-1	once	TRBD2	TRBJ2-1	17	CASSTGTSGAFRNEQFF	TGCGCCAGCAGCACCGGGACTAGCGGGGCTTTTAGGAATGAGCAGTTCTTC
TRBV6-5	NA	TRBD2	TRBJ2-7	16	CASSYHGTSSPYEQYF	TGTGCCAGCAGTTACCACGGGACTAGCAGCCCCTACGAGCAGTACTTC
TRBV5-1	NA	TRBD1	TRBJ2-5	16	CASSITIQGAEETQYF	TGCGCCAGCAGCATAACTATACAGGGGGCTGAAGAGACCCAGTACTTC
TRBV2	NA	TRBD2	TRBJ2-5	17	CASSVAGTSGYQETQYF	TGTGCCAGCAGTGTCGCCGGGACTAGCGGCTACCAAGAGACCCAGTACTTC
TRBV28	NA	TRBD1	TRBJ2-7	15	CASSLLQGATVEQYF	TGTGCCAGCAGTTTACTACAGGGGGCGACGGTCGAGCAGTACTTC
TRBV5-4	NA	NA	TRBJ1-1	17	CASSLFQGKPMNTEAFF	TGTGCCAGCAGCTTGTTTCAGGGGAAACCCATGAACACTGAAGCTTTCTTT
TRBV6-2/TRBV6-3	NA	NA	TRBJ2-3	13	CASSFEAPSTQYF	TGTGCCAGCAGTTTTGAGGCCCCAAGTACGCAGTATTTT
TRBV6-6	NA	TRBD1	TRBJ2-6	20	CASSSEAPGQGFPGANVLTF	TGTGCCAGCAGCTCAGAGGCACCGGGACAGGGGTTCCCTGGGGCCAACGTCCTGACTTTC
TRBV27	NA	TRBD1	TRBJ2-7	17	CASSFIRPTGAAYEQYF	TGTGCCAGCAGCTTTATTCGCCCGACAGGGGCAGCCTACGAGCAGTACTTC
TRBV10-3	NA	NA	TRBJ1-2	13	CAISPGADYGYTF	TGTGCCATATCTCCAGGGGCGGACTATGGCTACACCTTC
TRBV4-1	NA	NA	TRBJ1-1	16	CASSQGSAGPDTEAFF	TGCGCCAGCAGCCAAGGGTCAGCGGGCCCCGACACTGAAGCTTTCTTT
TRBV6-6	NA	NA	TRBJ2-2	14	CASSRTGSTGELFF	TGTGCCAGCAGTCGAACAGGGAGCACCGGGGAGCTGTTTTTT
TRBV27	NA	NA	TRBJ1-5	15	CASSFAGDSNQPQHF	TGTGCCAGCAGTTTTGCAGGGGATAGCAATCAGCCCCAGCATTTT
TRBV19	NA	NA	TRBJ2-5	15	CASSIEAGYGETQYF	TGTGCCAGTAGTATAGAGGCAGGGTACGGAGAGACCCAGTACTTC
TRBV29-1	NA	NA	TRBJ1-2	15	CSVGGGRAEENGYTF	TGCAGCGTTGGGGGAGGGAGGGCCGAGGAAAATGGCTACACCTTC
TRBV18	NA	TRBD1	TRBJ2-1	16	CASSPVQGVRYNEQFF	TGTGCCAGCTCACCTGTACAGGGGGTAAGGTACAATGAGCAGTTCTTC
TRBV20-1	NA	NA	TRBJ2-5	15	CSASNYRRDRETQYF	TGCAGTGCTAGTAACTACCGCAGGGATAGGGAGACCCAGTACTTC
TRBV11-3	NA	NA	TRBJ2-7	14	CASSLTRFWDEQYF	TGTGCCAGCAGCTTGACACGGTTTTGGGACGAGCAGTACTTC
TRBV6-5	NA	TRBD2	TRBJ2-2	16	CASSFGLAGGLGELFF	TGTGCCAGCAGTTTTGGACTAGCGGGGGGCCTGGGGGAGCTGTTTTTT
TRBV18	NA	TRBD1	TRBJ1-6	15	CASSPLQGEDSPLHF	TGTGCCAGCTCACCGCTACAGGGGGAGGACTCACCCCTCCACTTT
TRBV19	NA	TRBD1	TRBJ1-3	14	CACSMTGPGNTIYF	TGTGCCTGTAGTATGACAGGGCCCGGAAACACCATATATTTT
TRBV5-4	NA	TRBD2	TRBJ2-5	14	CASSLTGTTETQYF	TGTGCCAGCAGCCTAACCGGGACTACAGAGACCCAGTACTTC
TRBV6-2/TRBV6-3	few	NA	TRBJ2-2	14	CASSYLEGTGELFF	TGTGCCAGCAGTTACTTAGAGGGCACCGGGGAGCTGTTTTTT
TRBV5-1	NA	NA	TRBJ1-1	14	CASSSGGGNTEAFF	TGCGCCAGCAGCTCCGGGGGAGGGAACACTGAAGCTTTCTTT
TRBV20-1	NA	NA	TRBJ2-5	11	CSAPETETQYF	TGCAGTGCCCCGGAGACAGAGACCCAGTACTTC
TRBV19	NA	TRBD1	TRBJ2-2	14	CASGQGAATGELFF	TGTGCCAGTGGGCAGGGGGCCGCCACCGGGGAGCTGTTTTTT
TRBV29-1	NA	NA	TRBJ1-4	11	CSGIRGEKLFF	TGCAGCGGCATAAGGGGTGAAAAACTGTTTTTT
TRBV10-2	NA	NA	TRBJ1-1	12	CASRRDLFLSFF	TGCGCCAGCAGGCGGGACCTTTTCCTTTCTTTCTTT
TRBV6-5	NA	NA	TRBJ2-1	15	CASLPQGGYYNEQFF	TGTGCCAGTTTACCCCAGGGGGGTTACTACAATGAGCAGTTCTTC
TRBV24-1	NA	NA	TRBJ1-1	14	CATSDVGAGAEAFF	TGTGCCACCAGTGATGTAGGGGCGGGGGCTGAAGCTTTCTTT
TRBV9	NA	TRBD1	TRBJ2-3	18	CASSVEDGRQGMSDTQYF	TGTGCCAGCAGCGTAGAGGATGGGAGACAGGGGATGTCAGATACGCAGTATTTT
TRBV11-2	NA	NA	TRBJ1-1	12	CASSLNREEAFF	TGTGCCAGCAGCTTGAACAGGGAAGAAGCTTTCTTT
TRBV5-1	NA	TRBD2	TRBJ2-1	17	CASSSLPLAGAFNEQFF	TGCGCCAGCAGCTCCCTACCGCTAGCGGGGGCCTTTAATGAGCAGTTCTTC
TRBV4-1	NA	TRBD2	TRBJ2-2	18	CASSQGSPAGGRTGELFF	TGCGCCAGCAGCCAAGGGTCGCCAGCGGGGGGACGCACCGGGGAGCTGTTTTTT
TRBV7-2	NA	NA	TRBJ2-5	15	CASSLGVGGQETQYF	TGTGCCAGCAGCTTAGGAGTTGGCGGACAAGAGACCCAGTACTTC
TRBV6-5	NA	NA	TRBJ1-1	11	CASQRDTEAFF	TGTGCCAGTCAGCGGGACACTGAAGCTTTCTTT
TRBV29-1	NA	TRBD1	TRBJ1-1	14	CSVQQGAGDTEAFF	TGCAGCGTACAACAGGGGGCTGGTGACACTGAAGCTTTCTTT
TRBV4-1	once	TRBD1	TRBJ1-2	13	CASSLQGAGGYTF	TGCGCCAGCAGCCTTCAGGGGGCTGGTGGCTACACCTTC
TRBV29-1	NA	NA	TRBJ2-1	13	CSVVGGPYNEQFF	TGCAGCGTTGTGGGGGGGCCGTACAATGAGCAGTTCTTC